The 23 T cell receptor beta chains in this list originate from one sample, sequenced in a study of blood T cell repertoires in COVID-19. TCRdb's copy holds only in-frame clones and misses some; the assay was immunoSEQ multiplex PCR. Among approximately 220,000 clones listed, 80% to 90% were seen once. The sequencing input was PBMCs or T cells enriched from blood (not recorded which). These receptors were obtained from a woman aged 40 to 50 with acute COVID-19.

The genes are TRBV9 and TRBJ1-1; D possibly corresponds to TRBD1 (5 bases). The germline V and J ends were trimmed by 0 bases and 6 bases, with 12 bases remaining between them. CDR3 length equals 14 residues. Germline values: CDR1 SGDLS, CDR2 YYNGEE. The chain's CDR3 is CASSVGFPTAEAFF. For the CDR3, the DNA is TGTGCCAGCAGCGTAGGATTTCCGACAGCTGAAGCTTTCTTT.

The J gene is TRBJ2-1, the V gene TRBV7-9; the D gene is possibly TRBD2 (5 bases). This CDR3 is built from 14 residues. The V and J ends lost 3 bases and 7 bases respectively, with 13 bases between them. In germline, CDR1 is SEHNR, CDR2 FQNEAQ (reference sequence). CDR3 bases: TGTGCCAGCAGCTTGGTTGGTAGCGTAAATGAGCAGTTCTTC. Translation gives CASSLVGSVNEQFF.

As DNA, the CDR3 is TGCAGCGGCCGGGACACCTCCTATGGCTACACCTTC. Protein sequence: CSGRDTSYGYTF. This sequence joins TRBV29-1 and TRBJ1-2; tentatively, D is TRBD1 (6 bases). This CDR3 comprises 12 residues. V was cut by 7 bases and J by 4 bases, with 13 bases left in between. Germline V gene lookup returns CDR1 SQVTM and CDR2 ANQGSEA.

This chain uses TRBV4-1 with TRBJ2-3, with TRBD2 identical over 10 bases. Germline V gene sequence: CDR1 MGHRA, CDR2 YSYEKL. The CDR3 totals 17 residues. Germline trimming cut 0 bases from V and 9 bases from J; bases unmatched to any gene: 12. The CDR3 DNA follows: TGCGCCAGCAGCCAAGATGAGGCTAGCGGGAGAGATGGCACGCAGTATTTT. This sequence encodes CASSQDEASGRDGTQYF.

The V and J genes are TRBV7-6 and TRBJ1-2; the D is unclear. The V gene's germline CDR1 is SGHVS and CDR2 FNYEAQ. Trimming took 11 bases from V and 3 from J, leaving 7 bases between them. CDR3 size: 10 residues. CDR3 coding DNA: TGTGCCGCCGGGGACTATGGCTACACCTTC. Amino acids: CAAGDYGYTF.

The rearrangement joins TRBV27 to TRBJ2-7; 7 nucleotides match TRBD1. Germline V gene lookup returns CDR1 MNHEY and CDR2 SMNVEV (reference sequence). V gave up 6 bases and J gave up 6 bases; unmatched junction bases: 8. The CDR3 is 13 amino acids. CDR3 amino acids: CASSRDRAGEQYF. For the CDR3, the DNA is TGTGCCAGCAGCCGTGACAGGGCCGGCGAGCAGTACTTC.

This clone was detected once. The chain employs TRBV7-9 and TRBJ2-7, with 8 bases fitting TRBD1. Looked up from germline, CDR1 is SEHNR and CDR2 is FQNEAQ (reference sequence). Germline trimming cut 3 bases from V and 1 base from J; bases unmatched to any gene: 11. The CDR3 contains 17 residues. The CDR3 nucleotides are TGTGCCAGCAGCTTCGGACAGGGTCCCAGGGGTTCCTACGAGCAGTACTTC. This sequence encodes CASSFGQGPRGSYEQYF.

The J gene is TRBJ1-4, the V gene TRBV7-9; D not certain. V lost 4 bases and J lost 2, with 8 bases in between. The CDR3 extends over 14 amino acids. Germline loops: CDR1 SEHNR, CDR2 FQNEAQ (reference sequence). CDR3 sequence reads: CASSSEGTNEKLFF. CDR3 bases: TGTGCCAGCAGCTCGGAGGGTACTAATGAAAAACTGTTTTTT.

This chain connects TRBV9 to TRBJ2-7; D is undetermined. Germline V gene sequence: CDR1 SGDLS, CDR2 YYNGEE. The length of the CDR3 is 14 residues. V lost 0 bases and J 1 base, leaving 8 bases between the germline ends. CDR3 residues: CASSVVPDSYEQYF. The CDR3 DNA sequence: TGTGCCAGCAGCGTAGTTCCAGATTCCTACGAGCAGTACTTC.

The V call is TRBV7-2, the J call TRBJ1-4; D uncertain. CDR3 size: 14 residues. Germline lookup yields CDR1 SGHTA and CDR2 FQGNSA. Trimming took off 5 bases at V and 6 bases at J, with 13 bases between the two ends. The CDR3 DNA sequence: TGTGCCAGCAGCCAGTCGGTGGGCTATGAAAAACTGTTTTTT. This codes for CASSQSVGYEKLFF.

The chain couples TRBV7-6 to TRBJ1-1; tentatively, D is TRBD1 (6 bases). The CDR3 loop spans 17 amino acids. Germline CDR1 SGHVS, CDR2 FNYEAQ. V lost 5 bases and J lost 10, with 29 bases in between. The CDR3 bases are TGTGCCAGCAGCGCTAACCCCGGGACAAACGGACGAGATGGAGCTTTCTTT. It specifies CASSANPGTNGRDGAFF.

Comment on this clone: An end of the junction does not agree with germline; a read error may underlie this. V usage is TRBV19 and J usage is TRBJ1-2; D ambiguous. The CDR3 contains 13 residues. Per the germline V gene, CDR1 is LNHDA and CDR2 is SQIVND (reference sequence). The CDR3 DNA reads as TGTGCCAGTAGTATAGCACGGTACTATGGCTACGCCTTC. Amino acids: CASSIARYYGYAF. The whole variable domain, remainder taken from reference TRBV19 and TRBJ1-2, is DGGITQSPKYLFRKEGQNVTLSCEQNLNHDAMYWYRQDPGQGLRLIYYSQIVNDFQKGDIAEGYSVSREKKESFPLTVTSAQKNPTAFYLCASSIARYYGYAFGSGTRLTVV.

CDR3 amino acids: CASSPGTSYEQYF. DNA for the CDR3: TGTGCCAGTAGCCCCGGGACTTCGTACGAGCAGTACTTC. V gene TRBV19 combines with J gene TRBJ2-7; tentatively, D is TRBD2 (6 bases). The ends were cut back, 6 bases at V and 4 bases at J, with 13 bases in the middle. CDR1 is LNHDA, CDR2 SQIVND, per germline (reference sequence). This CDR3 is 13 amino acids long.

This clone showed up just a few times. The chain has TRBV28 and TRBJ2-7, with 11 bases matching TRBD2. Germline CDR1 and CDR2: MDHEN and SYDVKM. V lost 6 bases, J lost 4 bases, and 17 bases stayed unmatched. CDR3 size: 18 residues. The CDR3 DNA sequence: TGTGCCAGCAGCCTCGGATACCAAACTAGCGGGAGTTCGTACGAGCAGTACTTC. This sequence encodes CASSLGYQTSGSSYEQYF.

The chain is built from TRBV3-1 (or the pseudogene TRBV3-2) and TRBJ2-3; 7 nucleotides line up with TRBD1. The CDR3 runs 16 residues. The ends lost 0 bases at V and 3 bases at J; junction bases unmatched: 6. Germline V lookup: CDR1 LGHDT, CDR2 YNNKEL (reference sequence). The CDR3 reads CASSQDGNRGTDTQYF. The CDR3 DNA is TGTGCCAGCAGCCAAGACGGGAACAGGGGAACAGATACGCAGTATTTT.

The chain combines TRBV6-2 or TRBV6-3 with TRBJ1-1; a possible D gene is TRBD1 (5 bases). The germline gives CDR1 MNHEY, CDR2 SVGEGT. Trimming cost V 2 bases and J 11 bases, with 12 bases left between them. CDR3 length: 12 residues. CDR3: CASSYGGNLAFF. The CDR3 nucleotides are TGTGCCAGCAGTTACGGGGGGAATTTGGCTTTCTTT.

The rearrangement joins TRBV19 to TRBJ1-6, with D possibly TRBD1 on 6 matching bases. V was shortened by 7 bases and J by 10 bases, with 14 bases between the two germline ends. This CDR3 is built from 13 residues. CDR1 and CDR2 (germline): LNHDA, SQIVND (reference sequence). For the CDR3, the DNA is TGTGCCAGTACTAATGGGGGACAATCACCCCTCCACTTT. This translates into CASTNGGQSPLHF.

J is TRBJ2-1 and V is TRBV6-6; 8 bases fit TRBD2. Per the germline V gene, CDR1 is MNHNY and CDR2 is SVGAGI (reference sequence). The CDR3 totals 14 residues. Trimming removed 4 bases from V and 9 bases from J; junction bases left unmatched: 8. The CDR3 region has the DNA TGTGCCAGCAGTTTAAGCGGGAGAGTTGGTGAGCAGTTCTTC. It codes for CASSLSGRVGEQFF.

The chain carries TRBV12-3 or TRBV12-4 and TRBJ2-1; a weak D match, TRBD2 (6 bases). The CDR3 is made up of 12 amino acids. Trimming removed 6 bases from V and 4 bases from J, with 7 bases in between. As DNA, the CDR3 is TGTGCCAGCAGCGGGACTTACAATGAGCAGTTCTTC. This gives the protein CASSGTYNEQFF.

This clone has a handful of counts. The CDR3 sequence is CASSSLAGDEQYF. In DNA form, the CDR3 reads TGTGCCAGCAGTAGCCTAGCGGGAGATGAGCAGTACTTC. The V gene is TRBV6-4, the J gene TRBJ2-7, with 10 bases lining up with TRBD2. The V gene end was trimmed by 5 bases and the J gene end by 7 bases; junction bases not matched to a gene: 5. Germline-derived CDR1 and CDR2 are MRHNA and SNTAGT. CDR3 size: 13 residues.

The chain employs TRBV19 and TRBJ2-7; tentative D call: TRBD1 (6 bases). There are 15 residues in the CDR3. The V and J ends lost 5 bases and 0 bases respectively, with 14 bases between them. CDR1 is LNHDA, CDR2 SQIVND, per germline (reference sequence). The DNA for the CDR3 is TGTGCCAGTAGTTTCAGGGGCCTAAGCTCCTACGAGCAGTACTTC. It translates to CASSFRGLSSYEQYF.

This chain connects TRBV5-6 to TRBJ2-1; 7 nucleotides align to TRBD1. Germline V gene lookup returns CDR1 SGHDT and CDR2 YYEEEE. Trimming at V came to 5 bases and at J to 5 bases, leaving 4 bases not matched to a gene. The CDR3 runs to 13 residues. CDR3 in amino acids: CASSDGTDNEQFF. For the CDR3, the DNA is TGTGCCAGCAGTGACGGGACAGACAATGAGCAGTTCTTC.

The chain joins TRBV7-2 to TRBJ1-5; D call uncertain. The germline V gene encodes CDR1 SGHTA and CDR2 FQGNSA. Trimming left V 5 bases short and J 2 bases short, with 10 bases between. The CDR3 contains 14 residues. The CDR3 DNA reads as TGTGCCAGCAGCCCCCGAGGAGGCAATCAGCCCCAGCATTTT. It codes for CASSPRGGNQPQHF. The full variable domain, its missing parts supplied by reference TRBV7-2 and TRBJ1-5, is GAGVSQSPSNKVTEKGKDVELRCDPISGHTALYWYRQSLGQGLEFLIYFQGNSAPDKSGLPSDRFSAERTGGSVSTLTIQRTQQEDSAVYLCASSPRGGNQPQHFGDGTRLSIL.